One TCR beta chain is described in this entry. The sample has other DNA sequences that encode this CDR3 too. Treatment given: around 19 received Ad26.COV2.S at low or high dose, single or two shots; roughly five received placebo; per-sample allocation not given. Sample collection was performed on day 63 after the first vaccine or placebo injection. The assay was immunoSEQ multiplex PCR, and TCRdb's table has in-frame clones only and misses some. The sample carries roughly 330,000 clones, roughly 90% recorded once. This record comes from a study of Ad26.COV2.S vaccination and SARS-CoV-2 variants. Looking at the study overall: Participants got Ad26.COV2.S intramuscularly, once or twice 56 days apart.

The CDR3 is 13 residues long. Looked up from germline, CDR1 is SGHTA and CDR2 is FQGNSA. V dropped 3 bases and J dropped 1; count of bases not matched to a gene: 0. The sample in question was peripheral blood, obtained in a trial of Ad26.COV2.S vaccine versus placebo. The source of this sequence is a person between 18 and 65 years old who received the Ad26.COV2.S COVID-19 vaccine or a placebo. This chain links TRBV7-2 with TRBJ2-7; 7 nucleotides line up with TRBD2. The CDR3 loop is CASSFGGSYEQYF. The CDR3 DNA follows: TGTGCCAGCAGCTTCGGGGGGTCCTACGAGCAGTACTTC.